This entry lists 18 T cell receptor beta chains sequenced from one sample in a study of molecular identifiers for immune sequencing clone quantification. TCRdb itself ran the PCR reads through MiXCR, one entry per CDR3 protein. The sample lists 10,000 or so distinct CDR3 sequences, over 20% occurring once. The sequenced sample consisted of naive CD8+ T cells from blood, with Jurkat cell RNA spiked in. Subset given: FACS-sorted CD8+CD4-CCR7+CD45RA+ naive T cells. The source is a human donor in good health. Some libraries in this study had Jurkat cell RNA spiked in.

Remarks on this clonotype: It may be a read error: a sequence one base away is much more abundant. The chain uses TRBV12-3 or TRBV12-4 and TRBJ2-3; D possibly corresponds to TRBD1 (6 bases). Trimming pared 5 bases from V and 1 base from J, leaving 16 bases between. CDR3 length: 16 amino acids. This CDR3 is CASSTLGALGTDTQYF. Written as DNA, the CDR3 is TGTGCCAGCAGTACTTTGGGGGCTTTAGGCACAGATACGCAGTATTTT.

On this clonotype itself: Since a much larger clone is just one base distant, this may be a read error. The chain links TRBV29-1 to TRBJ1-1, with unresolved D. This CDR3 contains 11 residues. The germline V gene encodes CDR1 SQVTM and CDR2 ANQGSEA. The CDR3 coding sequence is TGCAGCGTTGTGGCGAACACTGAAGCTTCCTTT. Translation: CSVVANTEASF.

In this sample, this clonotype is medium-sized. The gene calls are TRBV4-1 and TRBJ2-7; tentative D call: TRBD1 (6 bases). Trimming stripped 5 bases from V and 2 bases from J, with 16 bases between. The length of the CDR3 is 15 residues. Per germline, CDR1 MGHRA and CDR2 YSYEKL. The CDR3 bases are TGCGCCAGCAGCTCAACCTCGACAGGAACCTACGAGCAGTACTTC. This encodes CASSSTSTGTYEQYF.

The chain is built from TRBV19 and TRBJ1-2; D uncertain. Germline V lookup: CDR1 LNHDA, CDR2 SQIVND (reference sequence). This CDR3 spans 14 amino acids. V lost 3 bases, J lost 5 bases, and 13 bases lay in between. CDR3 amino acids: CASSIARSDYGYTF. The CDR3 DNA reads as TGTGCCAGTAGTATTGCAAGGTCCGATTATGGCTACACCTTC.

A note on this clonotype: A much larger clone lies one base from this, so it may be a read error. J is TRBJ1-5 and V is TRBV7-9, with TRBD1 as a possible D gene (5 bases). Germline V gene data show CDR1 as SEHNR and CDR2 as FQNEAQ (reference sequence). This CDR3 is built from 13 residues. The CDR3 protein is CASSADSYHPQHF. CDR3 bases: TGTGCCAGCAGCGCCGACAGCTATCACCCCCAGCATTTT.

Sample share makes this clonotype medium-sized. The chain employs TRBV27 and TRBJ1-4; D unresolved. The V end was cut by 2 bases, the J end by 4 bases, with 5 bases between. Looked up from germline, CDR1 is MNHEY and CDR2 is SMNVEV (reference sequence). The CDR3 covers 13 residues. CDR3 DNA: TGTGCCAGCAGTTTAATCGGTAATGAAAAACTGTTTTTT. The encoded protein is CASSLIGNEKLFF.

This clonotype is categorized as medium-sized. The CDR3 region has the DNA TGCGCCAGCAGCCAAGATATAGCAGGGTCGAGTAATGAAAAACTGTTTTTT. Translated: CASSQDIAGSSNEKLFF. This chain links TRBV4-3 with TRBJ1-4; a possible D gene is TRBD1 (5 bases). This CDR3 region has 17 residues. Trimming took off 0 bases at V and 4 bases at J, with 15 bases between the two ends. Germline-derived CDR1 and CDR2 are LGHNA and YSLEER.

To note about this clonotype: A much larger clonotype is one base distant, so this may be a read error. V and J are TRBV2 and TRBJ2-2, with TRBD1 matching 8 bases. CDR1 is SNHLY, CDR2 FYNNEI, per germline. This CDR3 contains 15 residues. CDR3 DNA: TGTGCCAGCAGTGAAGACAGGGGGTACACCGGGGAGCTGATTTTT. Encoded protein: CASSEDRGYTGELIF.

This clonotype is a singleton in its sample. Germline and junction disagree at one end, which may indicate a read error. J is TRBJ1-5 and V is TRBV29-1; 8 bases are shared with TRBD1. This CDR3 comprises 13 residues. The germline V gene encodes CDR1 SQVTM and CDR2 ANQGSEA. The CDR3 coding sequence is TGCAGCATTGAAGCAGGGGGCGGTCAGCCCCAGCATTTT. Translating it yields CSIEAGGGQPQHF.

This clonotype showed up many times. This chain joins TRBV10-3 and TRBJ2-5; TRBD1 is a possible D gene (5 bases). Germline CDR1 ENHRY, CDR2 SYGVKD. V lost 3 bases, J lost 1 base, and 6 bases lay in between. The CDR3 spans 13 residues. CDR3 in DNA: TGTGCCATCAGTGAAGACAGCCAAGAGACCCAGTACTTC. Translating gives CAISEDSQETQYF.

This clonotype ranks as medium-sized. The chain uses TRBV12-3 or TRBV12-4 and TRBJ2-3; TRBD2 is a possible D gene (5 bases). Trimming removed 3 bases at V and 4 bases at J, with 5 bases between. There are 12 residues in the CDR3. Written as DNA, the CDR3 is TGTGCCAGCAGTTTGAGGGCAGATACGCAGTATTTT. Residues: CASSLRADTQYF.

The CDR3 loop reads CSARIADLGNEQFF. CDR3 coding DNA: TGCAGTGCTAGGATAGCGGACCTCGGCAATGAGCAGTTCTTC. The J gene is TRBJ2-1, the V gene TRBV20-1, with D possibly TRBD2 on 6 matching bases. Per germline, CDR1 DFQATT and CDR2 SNEGSKA (reference sequence). V shed 3 bases and J shed 6 bases, with 15 bases lying between them. This CDR3 comprises 14 residues.

By share of the sample, this clonotype is medium-sized. The V and J genes are TRBV12-3 or TRBV12-4 and TRBJ2-5; D is undetermined. The germline V and J ends were trimmed by 6 bases and 0 bases, with 8 bases remaining between them. CDR3 length: 13 amino acids. The CDR3 coding sequence is TGTGCCAGCAGACGTACGGACCAAGAGACCCAGTACTTC. Translation: CASRRTDQETQYF.

Relative to its sample, this clonotype is medium-sized. The chain couples TRBV7-3 to TRBJ1-5; no clear D. The CDR3 is 14 residues long. Germline assignment: CDR1 SGHTA and CDR2 FQGTGA. Trimming took 2 bases from V and 9 from J, leaving 14 bases between them. The CDR3 protein is CASSLFTLVRPQHF. As DNA, the CDR3 is TGTGCCAGCAGCTTATTCACTCTCGTCCGGCCCCAGCATTTT.

For this clonotype: A much larger clone sits a single nucleotide away, making a read error possible. The rearrangement joins TRBV10-3 to TRBJ2-3, with TRBD2 identical over 10 bases. The CDR3 totals 17 residues. Germline V gene sequence: CDR1 ENHRY, CDR2 SYGVKD. This CDR3 reads CAISEGLAETPTDAQYF. CDR3 nucleotide sequence: TGTGCCATCAGTGAGGGACTAGCGGAGACCCCCACAGATGCGCAGTATTTT.

As concerns this clonotype: It may be a read error: a sequence one base away is much more abundant. This chain joins TRBV6-1 and TRBJ2-7, with D possibly being TRBD2 (6 bases). The germline V gene encodes CDR1 MNHNS and CDR2 SASEGT. V was trimmed by 3 bases and J by 5 bases, leaving 20 bases between them. CDR3 length: 16 residues. The CDR3 DNA follows: TGTGCCAGCAGTGACAACCATCGACTAACGGGAGACGAGCAGTACTTC. Translation gives CASSDNHRLTGDEQYF.

This clonotype was detected ten times or more. The gene calls are TRBV4-1 and TRBJ2-2; tentative D call: TRBD2 (6 bases). This CDR3 has 15 amino acids. V was cut by 4 bases and J by 4 bases, with 13 bases left in between. Germline values: CDR1 MGHRA, CDR2 YSYEKL. CDR3 coding DNA: TGCGCCAGCAGCCTTTTCCTGGGAGGCACCGGGGAGCTGTTTTTT. It specifies CASSLFLGGTGELFF.

Concerning this clonotype itself: Since a much larger clone is just one base distant, this may be a read error. J is TRBJ2-2 and V is TRBV19, with a possible D match to TRBD2 (7 bases). Germline lookup yields CDR1 LNHDA and CDR2 SQIVND (reference sequence). The CDR3 is made up of 15 amino acids. V lost 5 bases, J lost 5 bases, and 15 bases lay in between. The CDR3 sequence: CASSSEGGRTGELFF. The CDR3 bases are TGTGCCAGTAGTTCCGAGGGGGGGAGGACCGGGGAGCTGTTTTTT.